Listed below are T cell receptor beta chains from one sample, sequenced in a study of blood T cells in healthy people across ages. TCRdb ran MiXCR on the 5' RACE reads and lists one entry per CDR3 protein. The sample has around 990,000 distinct CDR3 sequences, 30% to 40% seen once. Sample: blood. Every receptor here comes from a young man in good health. Each CDR3 is given with its conserved first and last residue. The D gene is left open where the match is weak. The listing skips clone size in some rows; elsewhere it reads once, few, many or a size class.

V	size	D	J	DNA	CDR3
TRBV9	-	TRBD2	TRBJ2-5	TGTGCCAGCAGCGTACTAGCGGGGTCTAATGAGCAGTACTTC	CASSVLAGSNEQYF
TRBV6-2/TRBV6-3	few	-	TRBJ2-1	TGTGCCAGCAGCAAGGGACGGGGCCCATTCTCCAATGAGCAGTTCTTC	CASSKGRGPFSNEQFF
TRBV24-1	-	TRBD2	TRBJ2-3	TGTGCCACCAGTGGATCTAGCGGGTATCCAGATACGCAGTATTTT	CATSGSSGYPDTQYF
TRBV12-3/TRBV12-4	few	TRBD1	TRBJ1-2	TGTGCCAGCAGTGGACAGGAAGGCTACACCTTC	CASSGQEGYTF
TRBV5-1	-	TRBD2	TRBJ2-5	TGCGCCAGCAGCACCGGGACTAGCGGTCAAGTGACCCAGTACTTC	CASSTGTSGQVTQYF
TRBV28	few	TRBD1	TRBJ1-2	TGTGCCAGCAGTTTAAGGGACAGGGCTTCGTCCTATGGCTACACCTTC	CASSLRDRASSYGYTF
TRBV9	-	-	TRBJ2-7	TGTGCCAGCAGCGTAGGACACACCCTGGGAGACGGGCGGTACTTC	CASSVGHTLGDGRYF
TRBV12-3/TRBV12-4	few	-	TRBJ2-1	TGTGCCAGCAGTAACCCCGCGGGGTTATCCTACAATGAGCAGTTCTTC	CASSNPAGLSYNEQFF
TRBV7-2	few	-	TRBJ2-1	TGTGCCAGCAGCTTTTCCAAACGATCCTACAATGAGCAGTTCTTC	CASSFSKRSYNEQFF
TRBV5-1	-	-	TRBJ1-4	TGCGCCAGCAGCTCGACCCGGACGGGTTCTAATGAAAAACTGTTTTTT	CASSSTRTGSNEKLFF
TRBV6-5	few	TRBD1	TRBJ2-7	TGTGCCAGCAGTTACTCGGGACAGGGCACCTACGAGCAGTACTTC	CASSYSGQGTYEQYF
TRBV29-1	few	TRBD1	TRBJ2-3	TGCAGCGTTGACTTGGGACAGGGCGGTGTGCAGTATTTT	CSVDLGQGGVQYF
TRBV7-2	few	TRBD2	TRBJ2-7	TGTGCCAGCAGCTTAGAGAGCGGGACCTACGAGCAGTACTTC	CASSLESGTYEQYF
TRBV6-6	few	-	TRBJ2-7	TGTGCCAGCAGAGAAAACGAAGGTCCTTCCTACGAGCAGTACTTC	CASRENEGPSYEQYF
TRBV6-5	-	-	TRBJ1-2	TGTGCCAGCAGTTACGCCGGACAGTACTATGGCTACACCTTC	CASSYAGQYYGYTF
TRBV15	once	-	TRBJ2-1	TGTGCCACCAGCAGACCCCCCGGACAGTACAATGAGCAGTTCTTC	CATSRPPGQYNEQFF
TRBV20-1	-	TRBD2	TRBJ2-1	TGCAGTGCTAGTGTTATAGCCAGGCTCCGGGGGGAGTTCTTC	CSASVIARLRGEFF
TRBV2	many	-	TRBJ1-1	TGTGCCAGCAGTGAGGGGGTTGGACAGGAAGCTTTCTTT	CASSEGVGQEAFF
TRBV4-1	-	-	TRBJ1-2	TGCGCCAGCAGCCTTCCCGGGACCTACTATGGCTACACCTTC	CASSLPGTYYGYTF
TRBV12-3/TRBV12-4	many	-	TRBJ1-2	TGTGCCAGCAGTTCCGCGGGGGGTAACTATGGCTACACCTTC	CASSSAGGNYGYTF
TRBV4-3	-	TRBD1	TRBJ1-2	TGCGCCAGCAGCCCTACCGGACAGGGTGGATATGGCTACACCTTC	CASSPTGQGGYGYTF
TRBV7-2	-	-	TRBJ2-6	TGTGCCAGCAGCTTGGTGGGGAACTCTGGGGCCAACGTCCTGACTTTC	CASSLVGNSGANVLTF
TRBV4-2	-	TRBD1	TRBJ1-2	TGTGCCAGCAGCCAAGAATGGACAGGTCCCTATGGCTACACCTTC	CASSQEWTGPYGYTF
TRBV20-1	many	TRBD1	TRBJ1-6	TGCAGTGCAATTGGACAGGGAGGGAATTCACCCCTCCACTTT	CSAIGQGGNSPLHF
TRBV6-1	-	-	TRBJ2-7	TGTGCCAGCAAGTCTTGGCGGATCCTACCCTACGAGCAGTACTTC	CASKSWRILPYEQYF
TRBV5-1	-	-	TRBJ2-1	TGCGCCAGCAGCCTTACCCCGGGCCGAGCTAGGCGGGATGAGCAGTTCTTC	CASSLTPGRARRDEQFF
TRBV12-5	-	-	TRBJ1-1	TGTACTAGTGGAACGGGTGAGACTGAAGCTTTCTTT	CTSGTGETEAFF
TRBV4-1	-	-	TRBJ2-7	TGCGCCAGCAGCCAAGGTGCCGGGAACGAGCAGTACTTC	CASSQGAGNEQYF
TRBV20-1	-	TRBD1	TRBJ1-5	TGCAGTGCTATCACGACAGGGTCGGGCAATCAGCCCCAGCATTTT	CSAITTGSGNQPQHF